The clone carrying this T cell receptor beta chain was counted between two and nine times. The antigen remains undetermined. The record originates from a study of T-cell memory formation after mild COVID-19. In the study overall: Clusters of TCRs were largely donor specific. Points from the study as a whole: CD8+ contracting clones occupied EMRA, while CD4+ ones occupied mainly CM and EM. Confirmation of SARS-CoV-2 specificity was lacking for second-wave clones peaking day 37.

CDR1 MNHEY and CDR2 SVGAGI come from the germline V gene. The CDR3 has 15 amino acids. The germline V and J ends were trimmed by 0 bases and 0 bases, with 7 bases remaining between them. Barcoded TCR alpha and TCR beta cDNA libraries with UMIs came from 5'RACE using constant-segment primers. TCRdb re-called the 5' RACE reads with MiXCR, one entry per CDR3 protein. The sample has about 90,000 distinct CDR3 sequences; about 15% are singletons. The J gene is TRBJ2-3, the V gene TRBV6-5; no clear D gene. The receptor was derived from a young man who had mild COVID-19 (a few samples of this study predate the infection). Cell type and time point are not known. Input material: PBMCs or a T cell subset sorted from them (not recorded which). CDR3 DNA sequence: TGTGCCAGCAGTTACTCGACCCTGAGCACAGATACGCAGTATTTT. As protein: CASSYSTLSTDTQYF.